Here is one TCR beta chain with its context. No antigen is known for it. These data belong to a study of cytomegalovirus exposure and HLA in healthy donors. With 60 Vbeta and 13 Jbeta primers, the PCR was carried out. Original data processing: An analysis performed later counted about 80 million unique TCR beta chains (approximately 10 million of them shared). Sequenced by immunoSEQ multiplex PCR; TCRdb stores in-frame clones only, minus some. V, J and clone size reflect that table, while D and trimming were determined from the DNA. This table has 200,000 to 250,000 clones, about 85% appearing once. CDR1 and CDR2 from the germline V gene are SGHRS and YFSETQ. The CDR3 consists of 13 residues. Trimming took off 4 bases at V and 1 base at J, with 7 bases between the two ends. Whole-study findings and limits: Sequences of the TCR beta chain were said to predict the HLA-A and HLA-B alleles of most subjects accurately.

At collection, donors were nominally healthy, but unrecorded immune exposures were probable. The sequenced sample was PBMCs. The receptor comes from a human donor in good health. The chain couples TRBV5-1 to TRBJ2-3, with unresolved D. Written as DNA, the CDR3 is TGCGCCAGCAGCCGGTTTGGCACAGATACGCAGTATTTT. Its protein product is CASSRFGTDTQYF.